The 18 T cell receptor beta chains below come from one sample, sequenced in a study of PD-L1 blockade in urothelial cancer. Noted time point: pretreatment peripheral blood. TCRdb's table, derived via immunoSEQ multiplex PCR, lists solely in-frame clones and lacks some. This table holds about 79,000 clones, approximately 86% found once. The sample in question was PBMCs, obtained around atezolizumab (anti-PD-L1) treatment. These receptors all stem from a man in his fifties or sixties with urothelial cancer.

The V gene is TRBV27, the J gene TRBJ2-3; 11 positions match TRBD2. Trimming took 6 bases from V and 7 from J; bases not matched to a gene: 9. From germline, CDR1 is MNHEY and CDR2 SMNVEV (reference sequence). The CDR3 has 15 amino acids. This CDR3 is CASRTSGVPINTQYF. DNA for the CDR3: TGTGCCAGCAGGACTAGCGGGGTCCCTATTAATACGCAGTATTTT.

This chain joins TRBV11-2 and TRBJ1-2, with 8 bases identical to TRBD1. CDR3 length: 15 amino acids. Trimming cost V 1 base and J 8 bases; bases outside gene matches: 9. Per germline, CDR1 SGHAT and CDR2 FQNNGV. CDR3 DNA sequence: TGTGCCAGCAGCTTAGTCACCTTGGCAGGGGGCGGCTACACCTTC. It specifies CASSLVTLAGGGYTF.

This rearrangement joins TRBV11-1 to TRBJ2-3; D is perhaps TRBD1 (6 bases). Trimming shortened V by 5 bases and J by 2 bases, and 17 bases separated the two germline ends. Germline assignment: CDR1 SGHAT and CDR2 FQDESV (reference sequence). The CDR3 runs to 16 residues. The CDR3 nucleotides read TGTGCCAGCAGCCGTGGTCAGGGGATTTTCACAGATACGCAGTATTTT. Translated: CASSRGQGIFTDTQYF.

This chain connects TRBV6-6 to TRBJ1-4; maybe TRBD1 (5 bases). The V end was cut by 7 bases, the J end by 5 bases, with 5 bases between. Germline V lookup: CDR1 MNHNY, CDR2 SVGAGI (reference sequence). The CDR3 is 11 residues long. The CDR3 DNA sequence: TGTGCCAGCAAGGGGAATGAAAAACTGTTTTTT. Translated: CASKGNEKLFF.

The gene calls are TRBV21-1 and TRBJ1-6; the table names TRBD1, a call not compared with the DNA. TRBV21-1 counts as a pseudogene. The CDR3 is made up of 18 amino acids. The CDR3 loop reads CASSKISPPGQENSPLHF. DNA for the CDR3: TGTGCCAGCAGCAAAATCTCTCCCCCGGGACAGGAAAATTCACCCCTCCACTTT.

The chain is built from TRBV6-5 and TRBJ1-1; TRBD1 might be the D (5 bases). This CDR3 is built from 14 residues. V gave up 10 bases and J gave up 1 base, with 16 bases separating them. The V gene's germline CDR1 is MNHEY and CDR2 SVGAGI. CDR3 in DNA: TGTGCCATACGACAGATAAGAGCGAACACTGAAGCTTTCTTT. Translating it yields CAIRQIRANTEAFF.

The V and J genes are TRBV5-5 and TRBJ2-1, with 12 positions matching TRBD2. CDR3 length: 18 residues. V dropped 2 bases and J dropped 2; count of bases not matched to a gene: 8. CDR1 and CDR2 from the germline V gene are SGHKS and YYEKEE (reference sequence). This CDR3 is CASSFEPRTSGTYNEQFF. The CDR3 DNA reads as TGTGCCAGCAGCTTTGAACCGCGGACTAGCGGGACCTACAATGAGCAGTTCTTC.

The chain employs TRBV5-1 and TRBJ2-1; D remains unclear. V shed 0 bases and J shed 5 bases, with 6 bases lying between them. The CDR3 covers 13 residues. CDR1 and CDR2 from the germline V gene are SGHRS and YFSETQ. CDR3 in amino acids: CASSLDRNNEQFF. For the CDR3, the DNA is TGCGCCAGCAGCTTGGACAGAAACAATGAGCAGTTCTTC.

J is TRBJ2-4 and V is TRBV7-9, with D tentatively TRBD1 (5 bases). Trimming pared 4 bases from V and 1 base from J, leaving 11 bases between. This CDR3 spans 15 amino acids. Per germline, CDR1 SEHNR and CDR2 FQNEAQ (reference sequence). The CDR3 loop is CASSSRDEAKNIQYF. The CDR3 DNA is TGTGCCAGCAGCTCCAGGGATGAGGCCAAAAACATTCAGTACTTC.

The rearrangement uses TRBV4-1 and TRBJ1-2; 9 bases are shared with TRBD1. Trimming at V came to 3 bases and at J to 6 bases, leaving 23 bases not matched to a gene. CDR3 length: 20 amino acids. Germline V gene data show CDR1 as MGHRA and CDR2 as YSYEKL. This CDR3 reads CASSHLGPGTGLGRDHGYTF. The DNA for the CDR3 is TGCGCCAGCAGCCATTTAGGCCCCGGGACAGGGTTAGGCCGGGACCATGGCTACACCTTC.

The chain couples TRBV11-2 to TRBJ2-1; D gene uncertain. CDR3 length: 17 amino acids. From germline, CDR1 is SGHAT and CDR2 FQNNGV. The V and J ends lost 1 base and 5 bases respectively, with 18 bases between them. CDR3 DNA: TGTGCCAGCAGCTTAGGTCCGGGTCGTGGCAGCGACAATGAGCAGTTCTTC. Translation: CASSLGPGRGSDNEQFF.

This chain links TRBV5-1 with TRBJ2-4, with 8 bases lining up with TRBD1. Unmatched junction bases numbered 9, after V lost 7 bases and J lost 6 bases. This CDR3 has 14 amino acids. Germline values: CDR1 SGHRS, CDR2 YFSETQ. The CDR3 DNA reads as TGCGCCAGCGGAGAAAGGACAGGGACAAACATTCAGTACTTC. Amino acids: CASGERTGTNIQYF.

The V and J genes are TRBV10-3 and TRBJ2-2; TRBD1 matches at 7 bases. V lost 3 bases, J lost 3 bases, and 1 base stayed unmatched. Germline loops: CDR1 ENHRY, CDR2 SYGVKD. The CDR3 contains 14 residues. CDR3 loop: CAISETGDTGELFF. The CDR3 nucleotides read TGTGCCATCAGTGAAACAGGGGACACCGGGGAGCTGTTTTTT.

This clone was seen a few times. V usage is TRBV10-1 and J usage is TRBJ1-1; TRBD1 is a possible D gene (6 bases). Deletions cut 3 bases from V and 9 bases from J, with 11 bases between. CDR3 size: 12 residues. In germline, CDR1 is WNHNN, CDR2 SYGVQD (reference sequence). The CDR3: CASSDPGQKAFF. The CDR3 DNA reads TGCGCCAGCAGTGACCCCGGACAGAAAGCTTTCTTT.

This sequence joins TRBV6-1 and TRBJ1-4; the match to TRBD1 covers 8 bases. CDR1 and CDR2 (germline): MNHNS, SASEGT. V shed 5 bases, J shed 8 bases, and the junction held 7 bases outside the gene matches. The CDR3 runs 14 residues. The CDR3 DNA reads TGTGCCAGCAGTAAGACAGGGGTGGAAGAAAAACTGTTTTTT. Translating it yields CASSKTGVEEKLFF.

The chain has TRBV6-5 and TRBJ1-2; D ambiguous. V lost 8 bases and J 1 base, leaving 11 bases between the germline ends. This CDR3 comprises 13 residues. Germline V gives CDR1 MNHEY, CDR2 SVGAGI. In DNA, the CDR3 is TGTGCCAGCGGGCAGAAGTATAACTATGGCTACACCTTC. Translation gives CASGQKYNYGYTF.

The rearrangement uses TRBV30 and TRBJ1-5; D call uncertain. Trimming pared 2 bases from V and 0 bases from J, leaving 11 bases between. This CDR3 contains 15 residues. Looked up from germline, CDR1 is GTSNPN and CDR2 is SVGIG (reference sequence). The CDR3 spells CAWSSGVYSNQPQHF. CDR3 DNA sequence: TGTGCCTGGAGTAGTGGAGTTTATAGCAATCAGCCCCAGCATTTT.

This clone has only a few counts. The J gene is TRBJ2-1, the V gene TRBV19; 9 bases match TRBD1. CDR1 and CDR2 (germline): LNHDA, SQIVND (reference sequence). The CDR3 length is 16 residues. J was trimmed by 4 bases and V by 3 bases; bases with no gene match: 7. As DNA, the CDR3 is TGTGCCAGTAGTATGGAAGGGACAGGGAAATACAATGAGCAGTTCTTC. The encoded protein is CASSMEGTGKYNEQFF. Full variable domain (remainder filled in from reference TRBV19 and TRBJ2-1): DGGITQSPKYLFRKEGQNVTLSCEQNLNHDAMYWYRQDPGQGLRLIYYSQIVNDFQKGDIAEGYSVSREKKESFPLTVTSAQKNPTAFYLCASSMEGTGKYNEQFFGPGTRLTVL.